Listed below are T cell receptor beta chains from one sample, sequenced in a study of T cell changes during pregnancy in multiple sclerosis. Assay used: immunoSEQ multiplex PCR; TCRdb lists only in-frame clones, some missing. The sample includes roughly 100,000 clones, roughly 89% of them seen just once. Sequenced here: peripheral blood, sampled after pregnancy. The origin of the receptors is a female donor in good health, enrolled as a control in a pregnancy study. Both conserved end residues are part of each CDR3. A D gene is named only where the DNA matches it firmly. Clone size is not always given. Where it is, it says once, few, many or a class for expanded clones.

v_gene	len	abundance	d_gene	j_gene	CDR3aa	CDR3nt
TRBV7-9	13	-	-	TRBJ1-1	CASSLVVNTEAFF	TGTGCCAGCAGCTTAGTAGTGAACACTGAAGCTTTCTTT
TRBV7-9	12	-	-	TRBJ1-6	CASSPSTGPLHF	TGTGCCAGCAGCCCCTCGACCGGGCCCCTCCACTTT
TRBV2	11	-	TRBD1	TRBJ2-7	CASDRAYEQYF	TGTGCCAGCGACAGGGCCTACGAGCAGTACTTC
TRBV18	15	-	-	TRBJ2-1	CASSPRSLSDNEQFF	TGTGCCAGCTCACCACGTTCCTTGAGTGACAATGAGCAGTTCTTC
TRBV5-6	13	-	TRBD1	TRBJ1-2	CASSLDRGQGYTF	TGTGCCAGCAGCTTGGACAGGGGGCAAGGCTACACCTTC
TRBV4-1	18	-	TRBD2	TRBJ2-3	CASSQEGGGLAGADTQYF	TGCGCCAGCAGCCAAGAGGGGGGGGGTCTAGCGGGGGCAGATACGCAGTATTTT
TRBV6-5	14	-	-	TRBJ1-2	CASSYDGTVYGYTF	TGTGCCAGCAGTTACGATGGGACTGTCTATGGCTACACCTTC
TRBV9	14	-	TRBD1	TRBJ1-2	CASSVGDSFGPWPF	TGTGCCAGCAGCGTAGGGGACAGTTTTGGCCCTTGGCCCTTC
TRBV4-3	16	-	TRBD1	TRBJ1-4	CASSQGTGVSGEKLFF	TGCGCCAGCAGCCAGGGGACAGGGGTCTCAGGAGAAAAACTGTTTTTT
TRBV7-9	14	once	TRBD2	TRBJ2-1	CASSFRLAEPAQFF	TGTGCCAGCAGCTTCCGACTAGCGGAACCCGCGCAGTTCTTC
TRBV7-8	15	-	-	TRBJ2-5	CASSPQRRVAETQYF	TGTGCCAGCAGCCCCCAGCGCAGGGTGGCAGAGACCCAGTACTTC
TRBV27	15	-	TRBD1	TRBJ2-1	CASSLKTGGYNEQFF	TGTGCCAGCAGTTTAAAGACAGGGGGCTACAATGAGCAGTTCTTC
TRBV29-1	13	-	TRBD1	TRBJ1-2	CSVKLGTGDGYTF	TGCAGCGTTAAGCTAGGGACAGGGGATGGCTACACCTTC
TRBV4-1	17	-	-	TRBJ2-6	CASSQLQGLSGANVLTF	TGCGCCAGCAGCCAACTACAGGGCCTTTCTGGGGCCAACGTCCTGACTTTC
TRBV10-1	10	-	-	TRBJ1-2	CATKGYGYTF	TGCGCCACCAAGGGGTATGGCTACACCTTC
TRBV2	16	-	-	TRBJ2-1	CASSKPGLRHNNEQFF	TGTGCCAGCAGTAAACCGGGACTCCGACATAACAATGAGCAGTTCTTC
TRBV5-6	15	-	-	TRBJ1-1	CASSWATGPRTEAFF	TGTGCCAGCAGCTGGGCGACAGGCCCGCGAACTGAAGCTTTCTTT
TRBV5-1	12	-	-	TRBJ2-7	CASSFGGAEQYF	TGCGCCAGCAGCTTTGGAGGTGCCGAGCAGTACTTC
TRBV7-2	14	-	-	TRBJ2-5	CASSLLGRRETQYF	TGTGCCAGCAGCTTATTGGGTAGGAGAGAGACCCAGTACTTC
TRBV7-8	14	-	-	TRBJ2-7	CASSHGDSSYEQYF	TGTGCCAGCAGCCATGGAGACAGCTCCTACGAGCAGTACTTC
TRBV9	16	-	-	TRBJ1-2	CASSVPREGGNYGYTF	TGTGCCAGCAGCGTCCCGCGGGAGGGAGGTAACTATGGCTACACCTTC
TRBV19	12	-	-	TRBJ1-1	CASSIGLTEAFF	TGTGCCAGTAGTATAGGGCTGACTGAAGCTTTCTTT
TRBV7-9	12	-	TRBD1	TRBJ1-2	CASSLTGGGYTF	TGTGCCAGCAGCTTAACAGGGGGTGGCTACACCTTC
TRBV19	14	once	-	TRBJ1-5	CASSMGTFNQPQHF	TGTGCCAGTAGTATGGGGACATTCAATCAGCCCCAGCATTTT
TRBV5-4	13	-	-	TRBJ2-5	CASSLDRAETQYF	TGTGCCAGCAGCTTGGACAGGGCAGAGACCCAGTACTTC
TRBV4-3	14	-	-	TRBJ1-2	CASSQGTGTYGYTF	TGCGCCAGCAGCCAAGGTACAGGGACGTATGGCTACACCTTC
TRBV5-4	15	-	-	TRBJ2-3	CASSLQMAPTDTQYF	TGTGCCAGCAGCTTGCAGATGGCCCCCACAGATACGCAGTATTTT
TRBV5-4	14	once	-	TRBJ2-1	CATSPSSSYNEQFF	TGTGCCACCTCCCCGTCTTCCTCCTACAATGAGCAGTTCTTC
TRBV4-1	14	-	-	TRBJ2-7	CASSQEAGLGEQYF	TGCGCCAGCAGCCAAGAGGCGGGTCTCGGGGAGCAGTACTTC
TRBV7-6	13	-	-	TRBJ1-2	CASSLPGHRGYTF	TGTGCCAGCAGCCTACCGGGACACCGGGGCTACACCTTC
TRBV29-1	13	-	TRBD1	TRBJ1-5	CSVGDSLNQPQHF	TGCAGCGTTGGGGACAGCCTCAATCAGCCCCAGCATTTT
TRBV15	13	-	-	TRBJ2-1	CATRETGSEEQFF	TGTGCCACCAGGGAAACAGGGTCCGAGGAGCAGTTCTTC
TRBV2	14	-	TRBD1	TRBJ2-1	CASIGTASSNEQFF	TGTGCCAGCATCGGGACAGCCTCTTCAAATGAGCAGTTCTTC
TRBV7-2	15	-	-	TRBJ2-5	CASSLRGLARETQYF	TGTGCCAGCAGCCTCCGGGGACTCGCGCGAGAGACCCAGTACTTC
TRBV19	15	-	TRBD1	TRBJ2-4	CASSIRQGSKNIQYF	TGTGCCAGTAGTATAAGACAGGGGTCCAAAAACATTCAGTACTTC
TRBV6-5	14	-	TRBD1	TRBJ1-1	CASSFDRANTEAFF	TGTGCCAGCAGTTTCGACAGGGCGAACACTGAAGCTTTCTTT
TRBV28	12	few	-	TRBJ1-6	CASRPPEPPLHF	TGTGCCAGCAGGCCCCCGGAGCCACCCCTCCACTTT
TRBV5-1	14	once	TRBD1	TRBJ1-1	CASSLAKGAPRAFF	TGCGCCAGCAGCTTGGCGAAGGGGGCACCGCGTGCTTTCTTT
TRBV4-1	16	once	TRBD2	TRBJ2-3	CASSQAPGGGTDTQYF	TGCGCCAGCAGCCAAGCTCCCGGGGGGGGGACAGATACGCAGTATTTT
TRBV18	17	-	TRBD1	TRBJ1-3	CASSSTIDRASGNTIYF	TGTGCCAGCTCATCTACCATAGACAGGGCCTCTGGAAACACCATATATTTT
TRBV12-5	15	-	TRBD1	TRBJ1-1	CASGFIQGAHTEAFF	TGTGCTAGTGGTTTTATACAGGGGGCTCACACTGAAGCTTTCTTT
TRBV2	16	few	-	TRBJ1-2	CASRWTFLPRNYGYTF	TGTGCCAGCAGATGGACATTCCTCCCGAGGAACTATGGCTACACCTTC
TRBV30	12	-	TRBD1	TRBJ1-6	CASRTGNSPLHF	TGTGCCTCACGGACAGGCAATTCACCCCTCCACTTT
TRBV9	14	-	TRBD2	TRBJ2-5	CASSVIAGQETQYF	TGTGCCAGCAGCGTAATAGCGGGGCAAGAGACCCAGTACTTC
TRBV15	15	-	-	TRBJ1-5	CATSRDSGGNQPQHF	TGTGCCACCAGCAGAGATTCGGGGGGGAATCAGCCCCAGCATTTT
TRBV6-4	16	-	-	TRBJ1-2	CASSDLIGVGSGGYTF	TGTGCCAGCAGTGACCTCATCGGGGTTGGGAGTGGTGGCTACACCTTC
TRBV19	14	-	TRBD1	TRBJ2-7	CASSIFGTGYEQYF	TGTGCCAGTAGTATATTCGGGACAGGCTACGAGCAGTACTTC
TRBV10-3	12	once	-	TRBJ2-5	CAISAEAETQYF	TGTGCCATCAGTGCTGAGGCGGAGACCCAGTACTTC
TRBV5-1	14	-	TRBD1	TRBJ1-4	CASSPTGAGEKLFF	TGCGCCAGCAGCCCAACAGGGGCTGGTGAAAAACTGTTTTTT
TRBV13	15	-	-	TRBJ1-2	CASSDPGHLAYGYTF	TGTGCCAGCAGCGATCCGGGACACCTAGCCTATGGCTACACCTTC